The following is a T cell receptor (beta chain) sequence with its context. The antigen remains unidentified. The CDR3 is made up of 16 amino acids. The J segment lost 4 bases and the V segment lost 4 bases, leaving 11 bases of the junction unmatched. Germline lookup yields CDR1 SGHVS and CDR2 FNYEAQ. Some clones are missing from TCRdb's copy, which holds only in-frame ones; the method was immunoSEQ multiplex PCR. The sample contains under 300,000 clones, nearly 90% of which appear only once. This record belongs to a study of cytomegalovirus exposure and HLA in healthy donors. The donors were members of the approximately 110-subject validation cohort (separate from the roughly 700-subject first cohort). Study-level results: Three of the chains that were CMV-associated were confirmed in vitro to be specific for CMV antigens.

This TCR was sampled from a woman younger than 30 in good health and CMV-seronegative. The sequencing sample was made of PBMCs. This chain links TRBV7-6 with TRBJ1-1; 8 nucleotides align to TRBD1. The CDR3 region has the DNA TGTGCCAGCAGCTACGCGCCGACAGGGGCGAGCACTGAAGCTTTCTTT. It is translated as CASSYAPTGASTEAFF.